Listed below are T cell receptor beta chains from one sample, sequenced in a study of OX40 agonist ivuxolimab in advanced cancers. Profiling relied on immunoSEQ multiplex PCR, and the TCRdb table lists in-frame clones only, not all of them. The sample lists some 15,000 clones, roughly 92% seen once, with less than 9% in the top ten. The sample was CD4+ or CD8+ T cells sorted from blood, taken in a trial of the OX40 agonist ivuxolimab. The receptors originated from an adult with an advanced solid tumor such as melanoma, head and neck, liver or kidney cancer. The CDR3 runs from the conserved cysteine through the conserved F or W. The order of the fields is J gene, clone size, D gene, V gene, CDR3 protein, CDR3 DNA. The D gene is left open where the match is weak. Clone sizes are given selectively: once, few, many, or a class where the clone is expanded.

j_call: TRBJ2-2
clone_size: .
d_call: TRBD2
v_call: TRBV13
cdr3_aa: CASSLGSGRYSGELFF
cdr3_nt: TGTGCCAGCAGCTTGGGTAGCGGGAGGTACAGCGGGGAGCTGTTTTTT

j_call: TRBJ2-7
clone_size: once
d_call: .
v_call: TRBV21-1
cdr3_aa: CASSIPGQTYEQYF
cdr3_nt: TGTGCCAGCAGCATCCCGGGACAAACCTACGAGCAGTACTTC

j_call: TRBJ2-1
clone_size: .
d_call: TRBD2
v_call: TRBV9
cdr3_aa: CASSIRLAGAYNEQFF
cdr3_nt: TGTGCCAGCAGCATCCGACTAGCGGGGGCGTACAATGAGCAGTTCTTC

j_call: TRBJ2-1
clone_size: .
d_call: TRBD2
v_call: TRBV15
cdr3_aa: CATSRRMGGGAYNEQFF
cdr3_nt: TGTGCCACCAGCAGGAGGATGGGCGGGGGGGCCTACAATGAGCAGTTCTTC

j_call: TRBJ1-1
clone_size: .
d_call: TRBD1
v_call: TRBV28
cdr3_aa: CASSLYGQGIGYAEAFF
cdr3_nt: TGTGCCAGCAGTTTATACGGACAGGGGATAGGATACGCTGAAGCTTTCTTT

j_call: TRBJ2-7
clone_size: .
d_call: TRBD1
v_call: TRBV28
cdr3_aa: CASVGPTGETYEQYF
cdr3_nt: TGTGCCAGCGTGGGCCCCACAGGGGAAACCTACGAGCAGTACTTC

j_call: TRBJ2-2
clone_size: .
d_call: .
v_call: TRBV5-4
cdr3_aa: CASSLVGSYTGELFF
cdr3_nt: TGTGCCAGCAGCTTGGTCGGCAGTTACACCGGGGAGCTGTTTTTT

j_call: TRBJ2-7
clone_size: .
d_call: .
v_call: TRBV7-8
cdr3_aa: CASSPARQGPYEQYF
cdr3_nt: TGTGCCAGCAGCCCAGCCCGGCAGGGCCCGTACGAGCAGTACTTC

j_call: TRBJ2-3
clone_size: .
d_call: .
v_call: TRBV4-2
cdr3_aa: CASSQGRALTDTQYF
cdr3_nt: TGTGCCAGCAGCCAAGGGAGGGCCCTCACAGATACGCAGTATTTT

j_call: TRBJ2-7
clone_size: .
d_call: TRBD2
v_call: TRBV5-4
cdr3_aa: CASSLGGVEQYF
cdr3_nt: TGTGCCAGCAGCCTGGGAGGGGTCGAGCAGTACTTC

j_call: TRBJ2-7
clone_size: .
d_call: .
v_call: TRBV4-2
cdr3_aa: CASSQALTSTYEQYF
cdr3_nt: TGTGCCAGCAGCCAAGCCCTGACTAGTACCTACGAGCAGTACTTC

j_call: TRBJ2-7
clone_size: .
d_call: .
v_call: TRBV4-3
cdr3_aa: CASSQDGLGLEQYF
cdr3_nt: TGCGCCAGCAGCCAAGATGGTCTCGGGCTCGAGCAGTACTTC

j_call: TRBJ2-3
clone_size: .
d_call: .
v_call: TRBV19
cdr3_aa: CASSIRTADTQYF
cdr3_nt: TGTGCCAGTAGTATAAGGACCGCAGATACGCAGTATTTT

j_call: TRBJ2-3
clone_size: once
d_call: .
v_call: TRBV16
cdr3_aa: CASSQKTASTDTQYF
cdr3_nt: TGTGCCAGCAGCCAGAAGACGGCGAGCACAGATACGCAGTATTTT

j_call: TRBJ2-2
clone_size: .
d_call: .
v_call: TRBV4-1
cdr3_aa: CASSQDALSTGELFF
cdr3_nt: TGCGCCAGCAGCCAAGATGCCCTATCCACCGGGGAGCTGTTTTTT

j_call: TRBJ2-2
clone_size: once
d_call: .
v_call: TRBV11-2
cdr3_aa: CASSPSPGTPNTGELFF
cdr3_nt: TGTGCCAGCAGCCCAAGCCCCGGGACACCTAACACCGGGGAGCTGTTTTTT